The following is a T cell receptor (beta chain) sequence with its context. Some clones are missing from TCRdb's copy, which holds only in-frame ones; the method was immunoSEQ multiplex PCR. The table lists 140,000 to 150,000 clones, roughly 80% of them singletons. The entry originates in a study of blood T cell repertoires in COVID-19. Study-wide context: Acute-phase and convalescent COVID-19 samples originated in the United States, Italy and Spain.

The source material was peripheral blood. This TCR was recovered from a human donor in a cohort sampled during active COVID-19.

CDR3 sequence: CASSQGIAGGLTGELFF. The CDR3 DNA is TGCGCCAGCAGCCAGGGGATAGCGGGGGGCTTAACCGGGGAGCTGTTTTTT. The chain couples TRBV4-1 to TRBJ2-2; 10 bases fit TRBD2. After removal of 3 bases from V and 5 bases from J, the junction contained 9 bases not matched to a gene. CDR3 length: 17 residues. CDR1 and CDR2 (germline): MGHRA, YSYEKL.